This T cell receptor beta chain was recorded in a study of regulatory T cells in long-lasting Graves disease. Relying on iRepertoire HTBI primers and Arm-PCR of CDR3 regions, the team built TCR beta libraries. TCRdb re-called the multiplex PCR reads with MiXCR, one entry per CDR3 protein. The sample lists around 500,000 distinct CDR3 sequences, 15% to 20% seen once, with approximately 25% in the top ten. Time point reported: newly diagnosed GD, antithyroid drugs for less than 3 months. The TCR library was made from RNA extracted from PBMCs. On this clonotype: A clone one base away is much larger, so this may be a read error.

Germline V gene lookup returns CDR1 MNHGY and CDR2 SVAAGI. There are 16 residues in the CDR3. This sample also belongs to another study, concerning T cells in Graves' hyperthyroidism and ophthalmopathy.

The sample in question was peripheral blood mononuclear cells (PBMCs), obtained at new diagnosis, from a patient treated with antithyroid drugs. This sequence originates from a woman aged 35-60 years with Graves disease. This chain connects TRBV6-9 to TRBJ1-4, with D possibly matching TRBD1 (6 bases). In nucleotides, the CDR3 is TGTGCCAGCAGTTATTCCCACAGGGTCGCTAATGTAAAACTGTTTTTT. It yields the protein CASSYSHRVANVKLFF.